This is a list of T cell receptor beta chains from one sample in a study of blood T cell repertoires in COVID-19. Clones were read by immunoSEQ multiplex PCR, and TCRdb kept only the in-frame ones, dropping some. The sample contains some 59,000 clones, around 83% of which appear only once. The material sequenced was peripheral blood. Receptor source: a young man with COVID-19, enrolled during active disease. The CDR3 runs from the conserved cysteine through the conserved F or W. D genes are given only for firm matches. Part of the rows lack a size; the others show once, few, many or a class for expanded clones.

CDR3nt: TGTGCCAGCAGCTTAGGGGGGCTTCGAGAGACCCAGTACTTC; CDR3aa: CASSLGGLRETQYF; v_gene: TRBV7-2; d_gene: .; abundance: .; j_gene: TRBJ2-5
CDR3nt: TGTGCCAGCAGTCCGGGACTAGCCCTCAATGAGCAGTTCTTC; CDR3aa: CASSPGLALNEQFF; v_gene: TRBV27; d_gene: TRBD2; abundance: .; j_gene: TRBJ2-1
CDR3nt: TGTGCCAGCAGCTTGGATGGGGACAGAGACTCTGGGGCCAACGTCCTGACTTTC; CDR3aa: CASSLDGDRDSGANVLTF; v_gene: TRBV5-6; d_gene: TRBD1; abundance: .; j_gene: TRBJ2-6
CDR3nt: TGCGCCAGGTTGGCCACTGAAGCTTTCTTT; CDR3aa: CARLATEAFF; v_gene: TRBV10-1; d_gene: .; abundance: .; j_gene: TRBJ1-1
CDR3nt: TGTGCCAGCTGGGACAGGGGCTACACCTTC; CDR3aa: CASWDRGYTF; v_gene: TRBV2; d_gene: TRBD1; abundance: many; j_gene: TRBJ1-2
CDR3nt: TGTGCCAGCAGCTTAGACGGGTGGTATTGCACTAACGGCACTGAAGCTTTCTTT; CDR3aa: CASSLDGWYCTNGTEAFF; v_gene: TRBV7-3; d_gene: .; abundance: .; j_gene: TRBJ1-1
CDR3nt: TGTGCCAGCTCACCACGCCAGGGGAACACCGGGGAGCTGTTTTTT; CDR3aa: CASSPRQGNTGELFF; v_gene: TRBV18; d_gene: .; abundance: .; j_gene: TRBJ2-2
CDR3nt: TGCGCCAGCAGCTTCGGGACAGGGATCTATGGCTACACCTTC; CDR3aa: CASSFGTGIYGYTF; v_gene: TRBV5-1; d_gene: TRBD1; abundance: .; j_gene: TRBJ1-2
CDR3nt: TGTGCCAGCAGTGGGAGGGATTCGGCTAATGAAAAACTGTTTTTT; CDR3aa: CASSGRDSANEKLFF; v_gene: TRBV25-1; d_gene: .; abundance: .; j_gene: TRBJ1-4
CDR3nt: TGTGCCAGCAGCTTAGCGCTCGGCAGGGTCTACGAGCAGTACTTC; CDR3aa: CASSLALGRVYEQYF; v_gene: TRBV7-8; d_gene: .; abundance: .; j_gene: TRBJ2-7
CDR3nt: TGTGCCAGCAGTGGCCGGACTAGCGGGAGCACAGATACGCAGTATTTT; CDR3aa: CASSGRTSGSTDTQYF; v_gene: TRBV6-1; d_gene: TRBD2; abundance: .; j_gene: TRBJ2-3
CDR3nt: TGTGCCAGCAGCTTCGGGGAGGGCACTGAAGCTTTCTTT; CDR3aa: CASSFGEGTEAFF; v_gene: TRBV11-3; d_gene: .; abundance: few; j_gene: TRBJ1-1
CDR3nt: TGTGCCTTTGCGACAGGGAATAACAATCAGCCCCAGCATTTT; CDR3aa: CAFATGNNNQPQHF; v_gene: TRBV30; d_gene: TRBD1; abundance: .; j_gene: TRBJ1-5
CDR3nt: TGTGCCAGCAGCCAACCAATTACAGGGGTGGAAAAACTGTTTTTT; CDR3aa: CASSQPITGVEKLFF; v_gene: TRBV4-2; d_gene: TRBD1; abundance: .; j_gene: TRBJ1-4
CDR3nt: TGTGCCAGCAGCTTAGTAGCGGGGGCTGGAAACACCATATATTTT; CDR3aa: CASSLVAGAGNTIYF; v_gene: TRBV11-2; d_gene: .; abundance: .; j_gene: TRBJ1-3
CDR3nt: TGTGCCAGTAGACCCGCCGACAGGGGGAGTGAAAAACTGTTTTTT; CDR3aa: CASRPADRGSEKLFF; v_gene: TRBV19; d_gene: TRBD1; abundance: .; j_gene: TRBJ1-4
CDR3nt: TGCGCCAGCAGCCAGGAAGGTAGTACAGTGAGCAATGAGCAGTTCTTC; CDR3aa: CASSQEGSTVSNEQFF; v_gene: TRBV4-1; d_gene: .; abundance: .; j_gene: TRBJ2-1
CDR3nt: TGTGCCAGCATCTCCCACCCCTGGGACAGGGGCTTCATAATGACTGAAGCTTTCTTT; CDR3aa: CASISHPWDRGFIMTEAFF; v_gene: TRBV7-9; d_gene: TRBD1; abundance: .; j_gene: TRBJ1-1
CDR3nt: TGTGCCAGCAGTTACCGAGGACAGGGGAAAGGCGAGCAGTACTTC; CDR3aa: CASSYRGQGKGEQYF; v_gene: TRBV6-5; d_gene: TRBD1; abundance: few; j_gene: TRBJ2-7
CDR3nt: TGTGCCACCTCAGACAGTACCTACGAGCAGTACTTC; CDR3aa: CATSDSTYEQYF; v_gene: TRBV6-5; d_gene: .; abundance: few; j_gene: TRBJ2-7
CDR3nt: TGTGCCAGTAGCGCCCCGAGGGACAGGGGGGAGCAGTACTTC; CDR3aa: CASSAPRDRGEQYF; v_gene: TRBV19; d_gene: TRBD1; abundance: .; j_gene: TRBJ2-7
CDR3nt: TGTGCCAGCAGCTTGTTTAGCGGGAGACAGTACCAAGAGACCCAGTACTTC; CDR3aa: CASSLFSGRQYQETQYF; v_gene: TRBV5-5; d_gene: TRBD2; abundance: .; j_gene: TRBJ2-5
CDR3nt: TGTGCCAGTGGAGCGGCGGTAAGCTCCTACGAGCAGTACTTC; CDR3aa: CASGAAVSSYEQYF; v_gene: TRBV19; d_gene: .; abundance: few; j_gene: TRBJ2-7
CDR3nt: TGTGCCTGGAGTGCCGGTAGATTAGGCGGAGCTGAAGCTTTCTTT; CDR3aa: CAWSAGRLGGAEAFF; v_gene: TRBV30; d_gene: .; abundance: .; j_gene: TRBJ1-1
CDR3nt: TGTGCCAGCAAGGATTACAGGGAGGGCTATGGCTACACCTTC; CDR3aa: CASKDYREGYGYTF; v_gene: TRBV28; d_gene: .; abundance: few; j_gene: TRBJ1-2
CDR3nt: TGTGCCAGCTCACCTCTTTGGGGAAAAGGGGTGGATGAGCAGTTCTTC; CDR3aa: CASSPLWGKGVDEQFF; v_gene: TRBV18; d_gene: .; abundance: .; j_gene: TRBJ2-1
CDR3nt: TGTGCCAGTACAGCTGGGGCCAACGTCCTGACTTTC; CDR3aa: CASTAGANVLTF; v_gene: TRBV19; d_gene: .; abundance: .; j_gene: TRBJ2-6
CDR3nt: TGTGCCAGCAGCCGAGCCTCGACAGGCTCCTACGAGCAGTACTTC; CDR3aa: CASSRASTGSYEQYF; v_gene: TRBV6-5; d_gene: .; abundance: .; j_gene: TRBJ2-7
CDR3nt: TGTGCCAGCAGCGCCCACCTCAGGGGGAGAGGAAACACCATATATTTT; CDR3aa: CASSAHLRGRGNTIYF; v_gene: TRBV9; d_gene: TRBD1; abundance: medium-sized; j_gene: TRBJ1-3